This TCR beta chain is from a study of preoperative IRX-2 immunotherapy in early breast cancer. Profiling relied on immunoSEQ multiplex PCR, and the TCRdb table lists in-frame clones only, not all of them. The repertoire has about 67,000 clones, around 94% of them found once; the top ten carry roughly 1.5%. Indicated treatment: preoperative locoregional IRX-2 cytokine immunotherapy. Preoperative locoregional IRX-2 cytokine immunotherapy was tested in the phase Ib source study. Trimming shortened V by 10 bases and J by 6 bases, and 9 bases separated the two germline ends. The CDR3 has 10 amino acids. CDR1 LNHDA and CDR2 SQIVND come from the germline V gene (reference sequence).

This receptor was obtained from a human donor with breast cancer. The sample here was taken from a patient treated with IRX-2 immunotherapy. The chain has TRBV19 and TRBJ1-1, with D possibly matching TRBD1 (5 bases). The chain's CDR3 is CATGRAEAFF. DNA of the CDR3: TGTGCCACAGGGAGGGCTGAAGCTTTCTTT. The full variable domain, with the rest looked up from reference TRBV19 and TRBJ1-1, is DGGITQSPKYLFRKEGQNVTLSCEQNLNHDAMYWYRQDPGQGLRLIYYSQIVNDFQKGDIAEGYSVSREKKESFPLTVTSAQKNPTAFYLCATGRAEAFFGQGTRLTVV.